The 32 T cell receptor beta chains below all came from one sample that was sequenced in a study of CD8+CD57+ T cells in acquired aplastic anemia. It was patients with CD8+CD57+ cell expansion by flow cytometry who were chosen for sequencing. Genomic DNA provided the template from which TCR beta VDJ and CDR3 profiles were obtained. One entry per CDR3 protein, called by TCRdb with MiXCR from the reads. The table shows hundreds of thousands of distinct CDR3 sequences, with less than 35% occurring only once. Material for sequencing was sorted CD4+, CD8+, or CD8+CD57+ T cells (not recorded which) from PBMCs. The receptors here all came from a human donor with aplastic anemia.

The V and J genes are TRBV20-1 and TRBJ2-7; a possible D gene is TRBD1 (6 bases). The CDR3 loop spans 12 amino acids. Germline V CDR1 and CDR2: DFQATT, SNEGSKA (reference sequence). Trimming took 4 bases from V and 5 from J, leaving 12 bases between them. In DNA, the CDR3 is TGCAGTGCTAACTCGAGGGACAACGAGCAGTACTTC. Its protein product is CSANSRDNEQYF.

The table lists this clonotype with many counts. The chain combines TRBV20-1 with TRBJ1-1; D uncertain. Germline lookup yields CDR1 DFQATT and CDR2 SNEGSKA (reference sequence). The CDR3 extends over 13 amino acids. The V gene lost 0 bases and the J gene lost 1 base, with 6 bases spanning the gap. The chain's CDR3 is CSARDTGNTEAFF. The CDR3 DNA is TGCAGTGCTAGAGATACGGGGAACACTGAAGCTTTCTTT.

The gene calls are TRBV2 and TRBJ2-7; 9 positions match TRBD2. Germline CDR1 and CDR2: SNHLY and FYNNEI. Trimming removed 6 bases from V and 0 bases from J; junction bases left unmatched: 15. The CDR3 length is 18 residues. The CDR3, as DNA: TGTGCCAGCAGGAGGGGACGCCGCGCTAGCGGGGTCTCCTACGAGCAGTACTTC. Translated: CASRRGRRASGVSYEQYF.

The V gene is TRBV20-1, the J gene TRBJ1-5; the match to TRBD1 covers 9 bases. The CDR3 covers 13 residues. Germline loops: CDR1 DFQATT, CDR2 SNEGSKA (reference sequence). Trimming cost V 7 bases and J 6 bases; bases outside gene matches: 7. In DNA form, the CDR3 reads TGCAGTGATGGGACAGGGAACACTCAGCCCCAGCATTTT. Its translation is CSDGTGNTQPQHF.

This clonotype was detected ten times or more. The V and J genes are TRBV24-1 and TRBJ2-7; D might be TRBD1 (5 bases). Trimming removed 4 bases at V and 4 bases at J, with 13 bases between. Germline V gene sequence: CDR1 KGHDR, CDR2 SFDVKD. This CDR3 is 14 amino acids long. This CDR3 reads CATSEARGHYEQYF. The CDR3 bases are TGTGCCACCAGTGAAGCAAGGGGTCATTACGAGCAGTACTTC.

This clonotype was found many times. V is TRBV20-1 and J is TRBJ2-7; D not certain. Trimming took off 4 bases at V and 6 bases at J, with 16 bases between the two ends. CDR1 is DFQATT, CDR2 SNEGSKA, per germline (reference sequence). CDR3 length: 13 amino acids. CDR3 nucleotide sequence: TGCAGTGCTACTACCGGGCAGTACGTCGAGCAGTACTTC. It codes for CSATTGQYVEQYF.

This rearrangement joins TRBV29-1 to TRBJ2-7; D is perhaps TRBD2 (6 bases). CDR3 length: 12 residues. Germline CDR1 and CDR2: SQVTM and ANQGSEA. The V end was cut by 8 bases, the J end by 1 base, with 12 bases between. CDR3 nucleotides: TGCAGCAGTAATGGGGGGTCCTACGAGCAGTACTTC. It encodes CSSNGGSYEQYF.

Many counts were recorded for this clonotype. The rearrangement joins TRBV20-1 to TRBJ2-3, with 7 bases identical to TRBD2. The CDR3 loop spans 15 amino acids. Germline loops: CDR1 DFQATT, CDR2 SNEGSKA (reference sequence). V lost 6 bases to trimming and J lost 0 bases; unmatched junction nucleotides: 9. CDR3 bases: TGCAGTGCCCTGGAACGACTAGCAAGCACAGATACGCAGTATTTT. The encoded protein is CSALERLASTDTQYF.

At least ten counts were recorded for this clonotype. The chain joins TRBV6-5 to TRBJ2-7, with a possible D match to TRBD2 (5 bases). Per the germline V gene, CDR1 is MNHEY and CDR2 is SVGAGI. CDR3 length: 13 amino acids. V shed 2 bases and J shed 6 bases, with 11 bases lying between them. The DNA of the CDR3 is TGTGCCAGCAGTTACGAGGGCCTCCGCGAGCAGTACTTC. Amino acid sequence: CASSYEGLREQYF.

The table lists this clonotype with a few counts. The chain links TRBV20-1 to TRBJ2-1, with 9 bases matching TRBD2. Germline CDR1 reads DFQATT; CDR2 reads SNEGSKA (reference sequence). The CDR3 loop spans 15 amino acids. V dropped 5 bases and J dropped 3; count of bases not matched to a gene: 8. CDR3 loop: CSAGESGGNYNEQFF. The DNA of the CDR3 is TGCAGTGCTGGCGAAAGCGGGGGGAACTACAATGAGCAGTTCTTC.

Comment on this clonotype: A read error may be the cause here, since a much bigger clone is one base away. The chain links TRBV2 to TRBJ1-4; no definite D call. The ends were cut back, 7 bases at V and 4 bases at J, with 10 bases in the middle. Germline V gives CDR1 SNHLY, CDR2 FYNNEI. CDR3 length: 13 residues. The CDR3 DNA follows: TGTGCCAGCACAGTTCAGATTAATGAAAAACTGTTTTTT. It yields the protein CASTVQINEKLFF.

This clonotype was counted many times. The V and J genes are TRBV19 and TRBJ1-2; TRBD1 aligns across 10 bases. Germline CDR1 is LNHDA and CDR2 is SQIVND (reference sequence). V lost 5 bases to trimming and J lost 8 bases; unmatched junction nucleotides: 8. The CDR3 sequence is 14 residues long. The CDR3 DNA reads TGTGCCAGTAGTCCACCGGGACAGGGGAGCGGCTACACCTTC. Translated: CASSPPGQGSGYTF. Using reference TRBV19 and TRBJ1-2 for the parts outside the CDR3, the full variable domain is DGGITQSPKYLFRKEGQNVTLSCEQNLNHDAMYWYRQDPGQGLRLIYYSQIVNDFQKGDIAEGYSVSREKKESFPLTVTSAQKNPTAFYLCASSPPGQGSGYTFGSGTRLTVV.

The J gene is TRBJ2-1, the V gene TRBV19; D gene ambiguous. The germline V gene encodes CDR1 LNHDA and CDR2 SQIVND (reference sequence). The CDR3 covers 12 residues. V lost 1 base, J lost 15 bases, and 13 bases lay in between. The DNA of the CDR3 is TGTGCCAGTAGTATAGGCCCAGCAGTTCGGTTCTTC. Protein: CASSIGPAVRFF.

The chain has TRBV11-2 and TRBJ2-7, with TRBD2 matching 12 bases. In germline, CDR1 is SGHAT, CDR2 FQNNGV. The junction had 6 bases not matched to a gene; V was cut back by 5 bases and J by 1 base. The CDR3 length is 16 residues. The CDR3 is CASSPGLAGLSYEQYF. The CDR3 bases are TGTGCCAGCAGCCCGGGACTAGCGGGCTTATCCTACGAGCAGTACTTC. Drawing the rest from reference TRBV11-2 and TRBJ2-7, the complete variable domain is EAGVAQSPRYKIIEKRQSVAFWCNPISGHATLYWYQQILGQGPKLLIQFQNNGVVDDSQLPKDRFSAERLKGVDSTLKIQPAKLEDSAVYLCASSPGLAGLSYEQYFGPGTRLTVT.

The V call is TRBV25-1, the J call TRBJ2-3; D is possibly TRBD1 or TRBD2 (7 bases each). V gave up 8 bases and J gave up 4 bases, with 22 bases separating them. Germline loops: CDR1 MGHDK, CDR2 SYGVNS. The length of the CDR3 is 16 residues. The CDR3 sequence: CASSPGEGAYADTQYF. CDR3 DNA: TGTGCCAGCTCACCAGGGGAGGGGGCCTATGCAGATACGCAGTATTTT.

The J gene is TRBJ1-5, the V gene TRBV10-2; 9 bases map to TRBD1. Germline lookup yields CDR1 WSHSY and CDR2 SAAADI. The CDR3 consists of 15 residues. The V gene end was trimmed by 4 bases and the J gene end by 12 bases; junction bases not matched to a gene: 13. The CDR3 is CASSGEFYRDRVQHF. CDR3 DNA: TGCGCCAGCAGTGGCGAGTTTTACCGGGACAGGGTCCAGCATTTT.

This clonotype occurred many times. The chain links TRBV11-2 to TRBJ2-7, with 13 bases identical to TRBD2. Losses at the gene ends were 3 bases for V and 3 bases for J; bases not matched to a gene: 2. This CDR3 comprises 15 residues. CDR1 SGHAT and CDR2 FQNNGV come from the germline V gene. CDR3 loop: CASSFRLAGGYEQYF. In nucleotides, the CDR3 is TGTGCCAGCAGCTTCAGACTAGCGGGGGGCTACGAGCAGTACTTC. Together with reference TRBV11-2 and TRBJ2-7, the CDR3 gives the full variable domain: EAGVAQSPRYKIIEKRQSVAFWCNPISGHATLYWYQQILGQGPKLLIQFQNNGVVDDSQLPKDRFSAERLKGVDSTLKIQPAKLEDSAVYLCASSFRLAGGYEQYFGPGTRLTVT.

This clonotype was seen at least ten times. The V call is TRBV6-1, the J call TRBJ1-6, with a tentative D call TRBD1 (6 bases). Deletions cut 6 bases from V and 10 bases from J, with 16 bases between. This CDR3 region has 14 residues. Germline CDR1 is MNHNS and CDR2 is SASEGT. The CDR3 nucleotides are TGTGCCAGCAGCCCACAGGGATCAGGCTCACCCCTCCACTTT. Its protein is CASSPQGSGSPLHF.

The table lists this clonotype with a few counts. The CDR3 reads CSVPGQGIRDGYTF. The CDR3 region has the DNA TGCAGCGTTCCGGGACAGGGCATTCGGGATGGCTACACCTTC. J is TRBJ1-2 and V is TRBV29-1; TRBD1 matches 9 bases. Trimming cost V 5 bases and J 6 bases; bases outside gene matches: 10. Per germline, CDR1 SQVTM and CDR2 ANQGSEA. This CDR3 contains 14 residues.

This clonotype was counted ten times or more. Germline and junction disagree at one end, which may indicate a read error. The chain recombines TRBV7-9 with TRBJ2-7; D is ambiguous. This CDR3 has 11 amino acids. Germline V gives CDR1 SEHNR, CDR2 FQNEAQ (reference sequence). CDR3 nucleotides: TGCGCCAGCAGCTTGAGTGACGAGCAGTACTTC. Translation: CASSLSDEQYF.

The rearrangement joins TRBV2 to TRBJ1-2; D may be TRBD1 (5 bases). Trimming stripped 9 bases from V and 8 bases from J, with 16 bases between. CDR1 and CDR2 (germline): SNHLY, FYNNEI. The CDR3 is 12 residues long. CDR3 amino acids: CASNLGVWGYTF. In DNA form, the CDR3 reads TGTGCCAGTAACTTAGGGGTTTGGGGCTACACCTTC.

This chain connects TRBV24-1 to TRBJ1-3; no reliable D call. There are 13 residues in the CDR3. The V gene lost 4 bases and the J gene lost 4 bases, with 7 bases spanning the gap. CDR1 and CDR2 from the germline V gene are KGHDR and SFDVKD. The CDR3 protein is CATSEGIGNTIYF. CDR3 nucleotide sequence: TGTGCCACCAGTGAAGGGATCGGAAACACCATATATTTT.

The chain's CDR3 is CASSMSFQAFTNEKLFF. The DNA of the CDR3 is TGTGCCAGTAGTATGAGTTTCCAGGCTTTTACTAATGAAAAACTGTTTTTT. The gene calls are TRBV19 and TRBJ1-4; D is uncertain. The V gene's germline CDR1 is LNHDA and CDR2 SQIVND (reference sequence). The CDR3 loop spans 17 amino acids. V was cut by 3 bases and J by 2 bases, with 16 bases left in between.

On this clonotype itself: It is likely a read error, because the conserved phenylalanine at the end of the CDR3 is missing. The chain uses TRBV6-5 and TRBJ2-7; D remains unclear. CDR1 and CDR2 from the germline V gene are MNHEY and SVGAGI. The CDR3 totals 13 residues. Trimming took 2 bases from V and 5 from J, leaving 10 bases between them. The CDR3 is CASSYRINDEQYY. The CDR3 bases are TGTGCCAGCAGTTACCGCATAAATGACGAGCAGTACTAC.

V gene TRBV19 combines with J gene TRBJ1-6; a weak D match, TRBD1 (6 bases). The CDR3 extends over 16 amino acids. Germline V gene sequence: CDR1 LNHDA, CDR2 SQIVND (reference sequence). V lost 0 bases and J 4 bases, leaving 10 bases between the germline ends. As DNA, the CDR3 is TGTGCCAGTAGTATAGAGGGACATAGGTATAATTCACCCCTCCACTTT. Translation gives CASSIEGHRYNSPLHF.

The chain links TRBV5-1 to TRBJ2-1; D is perhaps TRBD1 (6 bases). Germline CDR1 reads SGHRS; CDR2 reads YFSETQ. This CDR3 spans 15 amino acids. V was clipped by 0 bases and J by 4 bases, with 11 bases between them. The CDR3 sequence: CASSLVPGEYNEQFF. For the CDR3, the DNA is TGCGCCAGCAGCTTGGTTCCAGGGGAGTACAATGAGCAGTTCTTC. The full variable domain, rest sourced from reference TRBV5-1 and TRBJ2-1, is KAGVTQTPRYLIKTRGQQVTLSCSPISGHRSVSWYQQTPGQGLQFLFEYFSETQRNKGNFPGRFSGRQFSNSRSEMNVSTLELGDSALYLCASSLVPGEYNEQFFGPGTRLTVL.

Turning to this clonotype: This could be a read error, since a much larger clone is one nucleotide away. This chain links TRBV5-6 with TRBJ1-3, with 8 bases aligning to TRBD1. Germline-derived CDR1 and CDR2 are SGHDT and YYEEEE. With V trimmed by 4 bases and J by 9 bases, 12 bases remained unmatched. This CDR3 comprises 15 residues. CDR3 amino acids: CASSPRDRIDGTIYF. The CDR3 coding sequence is TGTGCCAGCAGCCCCCGGGACAGGATCGACGGCACCATATATTTT.

Note on this clonotype: Given a much more abundant clone one base away, this may be a read error. The rearrangement links TRBV7-9 to TRBJ1-3; D remains unclear. CDR3 length equals 12 residues. Per germline, CDR1 SEHNR and CDR2 FQNEAQ (reference sequence). Trimming pared 5 bases from V and 8 bases from J, leaving 10 bases between. This CDR3 is CASSPNRDTIYF. The DNA of the CDR3 is TGTGCCAGCAGCCCTAATAGAGACACCATATATTTT.

This clonotype has a single count. One end of the junction is discordant with germline, which a read error may explain. CDR3 sequence: CANSKLNVGIQYF. For the CDR3, the DNA is TGTGCCAACAGCAAACTCAATGTAGGGATTCAGTACTTC. The chain recombines TRBV7-9 with TRBJ2-4, with unresolved D. CDR3 length equals 13 residues. CDR1 SEHNR and CDR2 FQNEAQ come from the germline V gene (reference sequence).

This clonotype was seen at least ten times. V gene TRBV5-1 combines with J gene TRBJ1-6, with D perhaps TRBD1 (6 bases). This CDR3 comprises 15 residues. The V end lost 0 bases, the J end lost 8 bases, and 12 bases lay between the germline ends. Germline V CDR1 and CDR2: SGHRS, YFSETQ. The CDR3 is CASSLEGGADSPLHF. The CDR3 DNA follows: TGCGCCAGCAGCTTGGAGGGGGGCGCCGATTCACCCCTCCACTTT. Based on the CDR3 plus reference TRBV5-1 and TRBJ1-6, the full variable domain is KAGVTQTPRYLIKTRGQQVTLSCSPISGHRSVSWYQQTPGQGLQFLFEYFSETQRNKGNFPGRFSGRQFSNSRSEMNVSTLELGDSALYLCASSLEGGADSPLHFGNGTRLTVT.

V and J are TRBV20-1 and TRBJ1-2, with TRBD1 as a possible D gene (6 bases). CDR3 length: 15 amino acids. V was clipped by 4 bases and J by 6 bases, with 21 bases between them. CDR1 is DFQATT and CDR2 is SNEGSKA in the germline V gene (reference sequence). CDR3 amino acids: CSATRWGRGGNGYTF. The CDR3 DNA reads TGCAGTGCTACAAGATGGGGCAGGGGAGGTAATGGCTACACCTTC.

Only a few counts were recorded for this clonotype. The CDR3 DNA sequence: TGCAGTGCTAGAGGACCAGAGGGCAGACTAGCGGGTAACAATGAGCAGTTCTTC. It is translated as CSARGPEGRLAGNNEQFF. This rearrangement joins TRBV20-1 to TRBJ2-1, with 10 bases identical to TRBD2. V lost 1 base and J lost 5; bases outside the gene matches: 14. CDR3 size: 18 residues. Germline loops: CDR1 DFQATT, CDR2 SNEGSKA (reference sequence).